The 29 T cell receptor beta chains in this list originate from one sample, sequenced in a study of type 1 regulatory T cells (dated by TCRdb to 2020 to 2022). Antigen specificity for these receptors is unknown. The sample was run on an Illumina MiSeq. In-frame beta chains were kept once TCRdb had trimmed the public reads at Q25 with fastp and called clones with MiXCR. Every distinct CDR3 protein forms one entry, paired with its most common genes and DNA. In this sample the table shows approximately 72,000 distinct CDR3 sequences, 55% to 80% of which occur a single time. 6.5% to 8.5% of the sample goes to the ten largest clones. Sample: cultured T cells, either the whole culture or a sorted T cell fraction (not recorded which). Interpreted using the paper, the cell subset or site label stands for: Tr1-enriched cell product generated in vitro against host alloantigens. These receptors were obtained from a human donor in good health.

This chain uses TRBV5-1 with TRBJ1-4; TRBD1 agrees at 8 bases. CDR3 length: 15 residues. Germline loops: CDR1 SGHRS, CDR2 YFSETQ. V was clipped by 0 bases and J by 8 bases; unmatched bases: 6. The CDR3 sequence is CASSLAPGQGEKLFF. DNA of the CDR3: TGCGCCAGCAGCTTGGCGCCCGGACAGGGAGAAAAACTGTTTTTT.

This clonotype was detected a few times. The rearrangement links TRBV12-3 or TRBV12-4 to TRBJ2-5; perhaps D is TRBD1 or TRBD2 (6 bases each). The CDR3 covers 16 residues. V was trimmed by 8 bases and J by 5 bases, leaving 24 bases between them. The chain's CDR3 is CASLLGVLGAGETQYF. CDR3 in DNA: TGTGCCAGCCTCCTCGGGGTTCTGGGGGCGGGGGAGACCCAGTACTTC.

J is TRBJ1-1 and V is TRBV15, with 8 bases aligning to TRBD1. After removal of 0 bases from V and 4 bases from J, the junction contained 4 bases not matched to a gene. The CDR3 length is 15 residues. Germline loops: CDR1 LNHNV, CDR2 YYDKDF (reference sequence). The CDR3 DNA reads TGTGCCACCAGCAGAGAAGGACAGGGCGCCACTGAAGCTTTCTTT. Encoded protein: CATSREGQGATEAFF.

The V gene is TRBV25-1, the J gene TRBJ2-5; TRBD2 matches at 7 bases. CDR1 is MGHDK and CDR2 is SYGVNS in the germline V gene. Trimming at V came to 1 base and at J to 5 bases, leaving 7 bases not matched to a gene. CDR3 length: 15 amino acids. Here the CDR3 reads CASSESGAGRETQYF. In DNA, the CDR3 is TGTGCCAGCAGTGAATCAGGAGCGGGACGTGAGACCCAGTACTTC.

The chain couples TRBV6-2 or TRBV6-3 to TRBJ2-7; D possibly corresponds to TRBD2 (5 bases). The CDR3 contains 14 residues. Germline CDR1 and CDR2: MNHEY and SVGEGT. The V and J ends lost 5 bases and 3 bases respectively, with 14 bases between them. The CDR3 loop reads CASSPLGAGYEQYF. CDR3 coding DNA: TGTGCCAGCAGTCCCCTGGGAGCCGGCTACGAGCAGTACTTC.

The V gene is TRBV5-4, the J gene TRBJ2-2; D is uncertain. This CDR3 has 13 amino acids. Trimming shortened V by 4 bases and J by 4 bases, and 8 bases separated the two germline ends. Germline assignment: CDR1 SGHNT and CDR2 YYREEE (reference sequence). The CDR3 is CASSTRGTGELFF. DNA of the CDR3: TGTGCCAGCAGCACTCGAGGCACCGGGGAGCTGTTTTTT.

This clonotype is deemed medium-sized. J is TRBJ1-5 and V is TRBV6-5; 7 bases are a match to TRBD1. Per the germline V gene, CDR1 is MNHEY and CDR2 is SVGAGI. The CDR3 totals 13 residues. J lost 11 bases, V lost 6 bases, and 10 bases had no gene match. CDR3 nucleotide sequence: TGTGCCAGCAGCTTCGACAGGGTGGGGACCCAGCATTTT. Amino acid sequence: CASSFDRVGTQHF.

V gene TRBV7-9 combines with J gene TRBJ1-1; D gene uncertain. The V and J ends lost 1 base and 10 bases respectively, with 13 bases between them. The CDR3 extends over 13 amino acids. Per germline, CDR1 SEHNR and CDR2 FQNEAQ (reference sequence). As DNA, the CDR3 is TGTGCCAGCAGCTTAGGGTCCGGCGGCGGAGCTTTCTTT. It specifies CASSLGSGGGAFF.

This chain uses TRBV12-3 or TRBV12-4 with TRBJ2-7; TRBD1 might be the D (5 bases). The V end was cut by 3 bases, the J end by 4 bases, with 19 bases between. This CDR3 is built from 16 residues. CDR3 nucleotide sequence: TGTGCCAGCAGTTTTATGAGACCGACAGATAGATACGAGCAGTACTTC. Its protein is CASSFMRPTDRYEQYF.

This clonotype has a handful of counts. The chain employs TRBV6-2 or TRBV6-3 and TRBJ2-2; 10 bases agree with TRBD2. Unmatched junction bases numbered 3, after V lost 4 bases and J lost 4 bases. CDR3 length equals 15 residues. Germline assignment: CDR1 MNHEY and CDR2 SVGEGT. The CDR3 loop reads CASSSVAGGTGELFF. Written as DNA, the CDR3 is TGTGCCAGCAGTTCGGTAGCGGGAGGCACCGGGGAGCTGTTTTTT.

The CDR3 here is CASSVGLAQADNEQFF. In DNA, the CDR3 is TGTGCCAGCAGCGTCGGACTAGCGCAAGCCGACAATGAGCAGTTCTTC. V usage is TRBV9 and J usage is TRBJ2-1; TRBD2 matches 9 bases. J was trimmed by 5 bases and V by 2 bases; bases with no gene match: 8. CDR1 SGDLS and CDR2 YYNGEE come from the germline V gene. The length of the CDR3 is 16 residues.

This clonotype has just one count. This chain connects TRBV11-2 to TRBJ2-2, with D perhaps TRBD2 (6 bases). V was pared by 5 bases and J by 4 bases, with 11 bases between. The CDR3 runs 14 residues. Germline values: CDR1 SGHAT, CDR2 FQNNGV. CDR3 bases: TGTGCCAGCAGCCGGGACTTATCCACCGGGGAGCTGTTTTTT. Translated, it gives CASSRDLSTGELFF.

The rearrangement joins TRBV11-2 to TRBJ2-1; D tentatively fits TRBD1 or TRBD2 (5 bases each). V lost 3 bases to trimming and J lost 4 bases, with 7 bases between them. The CDR3 runs 13 residues. CDR1 is SGHAT and CDR2 is FQNNGV in the germline V gene. The CDR3 DNA reads as TGTGCCAGCAGCTTGGGGACGTACAATGAGCAGTTCTTC. Protein product: CASSLGTYNEQFF.

V usage is TRBV6-1 and J usage is TRBJ1-2, with D unclear. The CDR3 contains 14 residues. Trimming shortened V by 1 base and J by 3 bases, and 9 bases separated the two germline ends. The germline V gene encodes CDR1 MNHNS and CDR2 SASEGT. CDR3 region: CASSEGWPHYGYTF. Written as DNA, the CDR3 is TGTGCCAGCAGTGAAGGTTGGCCGCACTATGGCTACACCTTC.

The rearrangement uses TRBV5-1 and TRBJ2-4; 7 bases are shared with TRBD1. After removal of 2 bases from V and 0 bases from J, the junction contained 5 bases not matched to a gene. CDR1 SGHRS and CDR2 YFSETQ come from the germline V gene. CDR3 length equals 16 residues. DNA of the CDR3: TGCGCCAGCAGCTTCACCCAGGGGGTAGCCAAAAACATTCAGTACTTC. It specifies CASSFTQGVAKNIQYF.

About this clonotype: A much larger clone lies one base from this, so it may be a read error. This chain joins TRBV29-1 and TRBJ2-3, with unresolved D. Deletions cut 3 bases from V and 1 base from J, with 5 bases between. This CDR3 is built from 12 residues. The V gene's germline CDR1 is SQVTM and CDR2 ANQGSEA. CDR3 DNA sequence: TGCAGCGTTGACCAGGGCACAGATACGCAGTATTTT. It codes for CSVDQGTDTQYF.

The J gene is TRBJ2-1, the V gene TRBV11-2, with D possibly being TRBD2 (5 bases). The CDR3 covers 17 residues. The germline V gene encodes CDR1 SGHAT and CDR2 FQNNGV. With 5 bases removed from V and 0 bases from J, the gap between germline ends came to 17 bases. The CDR3: CASSPRWGVPSYNEQFF. In nucleotides, the CDR3 is TGTGCCAGCAGCCCCCGCTGGGGAGTTCCCTCCTACAATGAGCAGTTCTTC. The variable domain in full, completed from reference TRBV11-2 and TRBJ2-1, reads EAGVAQSPRYKIIEKRQSVAFWCNPISGHATLYWYQQILGQGPKLLIQFQNNGVVDDSQLPKDRFSAERLKGVDSTLKIQPAKLEDSAVYLCASSPRWGVPSYNEQFFGPGTRLTVL.

V usage is TRBV7-3 and J usage is TRBJ1-1; D may be TRBD1 (5 bases). Germline V CDR1 and CDR2: SGHTA, FQGTGA. The CDR3 is 13 amino acids. V was cut by 4 bases and J by 5 bases, with 11 bases left in between. Here the CDR3 DNA reads TGTGCCAGCAGCTACGGGGCACAAACTGAAGCTTTCTTT. Protein product: CASSYGAQTEAFF.

The chain employs TRBV7-9 and TRBJ2-2; D is perhaps TRBD1 (6 bases). Per the germline V gene, CDR1 is SEHNR and CDR2 is FQNEAQ (reference sequence). The CDR3 sequence is 13 residues long. V dropped 4 bases and J dropped 7 bases, with 10 bases sitting between them. The CDR3 sequence: CASSSGASGELFF. DNA of the CDR3: TGTGCCAGCAGCTCAGGGGCTAGCGGGGAGCTGTTTTTT.

The chain links TRBV30 to TRBJ2-3; the D is unclear. The length of the CDR3 is 13 residues. The germline V gene encodes CDR1 GTSNPN and CDR2 SVGIG (reference sequence). The V end was cut by 5 bases, the J end by 2 bases, with 11 bases between. CDR3 nucleotide sequence: TGTGCCTGGGACTCCGGTGACACAGATACGCAGTATTTT. Its translation: CAWDSGDTDTQYF.

The V call is TRBV5-1, the J call TRBJ1-3; D is unclear. The CDR3 has 15 amino acids. V lost 0 bases and J lost 0, with 7 bases in between. Looked up from germline, CDR1 is SGHRS and CDR2 is YFSETQ. CDR3 protein: CASSLGGGSGNTIYF. The CDR3 DNA reads TGCGCCAGCAGCTTGGGCGGAGGCTCTGGAAACACCATATATTTT.

There are many counts of this clonotype. The V and J genes are TRBV3-1 and TRBJ1-6, with 8 nucleotides matching TRBD1. V trimming: 0 bases; J trimming: 7 bases; junction bases outside the gene matches: 8. The CDR3 is made up of 17 amino acids. The germline V gene has CDR1 LGHDT and CDR2 YNNKEL (reference sequence). CDR3 protein: CASSQDRFGQGNSPLHF. The DNA for the CDR3 is TGTGCCAGCAGCCAAGATCGCTTCGGACAGGGCAATTCACCCCTCCACTTT.

The CDR3 coding sequence is TGTGCCAGCTCACCTCGCCGGGACACGACTAGCACAGATACGCAGTATTTT. As protein: CASSPRRDTTSTDTQYF. The chain has TRBV18 and TRBJ2-3; D possibly corresponds to TRBD1 (6 bases). Trimming shortened V by 3 bases and J by 0 bases, and 16 bases separated the two germline ends. Germline-derived CDR1 and CDR2 are KGHSH and LQKENI. The CDR3 contains 17 residues.

Here the CDR3 reads CSAPPPPGQGVATNEKLFF. The CDR3 DNA sequence: TGCAGTGCGCCACCCCCTCCGGGACAGGGGGTTGCAACTAATGAAAAACTGTTTTTT. The rearrangement joins TRBV20-1 to TRBJ1-4; TRBD1 aligns across 11 bases. J lost 0 bases, V lost 6 bases, and 15 bases had no gene match. Germline V lookup: CDR1 DFQATT, CDR2 SNEGSKA (reference sequence). The CDR3 contains 19 residues.

Comments on this clonotype: The germline gene is not matched at one end of the junction; a read error may be the cause. This rearrangement joins TRBV9 to TRBJ2-2; TRBD2 matches 7 bases. This CDR3 has 14 amino acids. Germline V gene sequence: CDR1 SGDLS, CDR2 YYNGEE. CDR3 sequence: CASSVDPSGGGLFF. The CDR3 DNA reads as TGTGCCAGCAGCGTCGACCCGAGCGGCGGGGGGCTGTTTTTT.

This clonotype has only a few counts. The chain couples TRBV15 to TRBJ2-1; D is perhaps TRBD1 (5 bases). This CDR3 region has 15 residues. Trimming removed 2 bases from V and 5 bases from J, with 13 bases in between. Germline lookup yields CDR1 LNHNV and CDR2 YYDKDF (reference sequence). The CDR3 reads CATSRRGNYNNEQFF. The DNA for the CDR3 is TGTGCCACCAGCAGAAGGGGAAACTACAACAATGAGCAGTTCTTC.

This clonotype was seen once. The V and J genes are TRBV19 and TRBJ1-2, with 10 nucleotides matching TRBD1. This CDR3 spans 15 amino acids. V gave up 9 bases and J gave up 2 bases; unmatched junction bases: 9. Germline loops: CDR1 LNHDA, CDR2 SQIVND (reference sequence). CDR3 sequence (DNA): TGTGCCAGGAACCTAGACAGGGGGCAAAACTATGGCTACACCTTC. It translates to CARNLDRGQNYGYTF.

V gene TRBV5-4 combines with J gene TRBJ2-5; D not resolved. CDR1 is SGHNT, CDR2 YYREEE, per germline (reference sequence). The CDR3 is 16 amino acids. Trimming pared 4 bases from V and 2 bases from J, leaving 18 bases between. This CDR3 reads CASSLGSSRRQETQYF. The CDR3, as DNA: TGTGCCAGCAGCCTAGGTTCGTCCAGGCGGCAAGAGACCCAGTACTTC.

The chain uses TRBV9 and TRBJ2-1; possible D gene TRBD2, 6 bases. Germline V gene lookup returns CDR1 SGDLS and CDR2 YYNGEE. V lost 4 bases and J 7 bases, leaving 18 bases between the germline ends. The CDR3 length is 15 residues. The CDR3 here is CASSPGTLGLNEQFF. In nucleotides, the CDR3 is TGTGCCAGCAGCCCCGGGACTCTGGGGTTGAATGAGCAGTTCTTC.